This TCR beta chain came from a study of blood T cell repertoires in COVID-19. Across the whole study: COVID-19 samples, acute and convalescent, were from the United States, Italy and Spain.

Losses at the gene ends were 4 bases for V and 4 bases for J; bases not matched to a gene: 8. Germline CDR1 MNHEY, CDR2 SVGAGI. The CDR3 is made up of 15 amino acids. The table came from immunoSEQ multiplex PCR; TCRdb's copy has only in-frame clones and leaves some out. The data contain around 70,000 clones, 75% to 85% of them seen just once; the ten biggest clones take up 15% to 18%. Sequences were obtained from peripheral blood. The chain employs TRBV6-5 and TRBJ2-5; 8 bases match TRBD2. The receptor was isolated from a human donor in a cohort sampled during active COVID-19. The DNA of the CDR3 is TGTGCCAGCAGTTCCCCGAGCGGGAGCGGAGAGACCCAGTACTTC. It translates to CASSSPSGSGETQYF.